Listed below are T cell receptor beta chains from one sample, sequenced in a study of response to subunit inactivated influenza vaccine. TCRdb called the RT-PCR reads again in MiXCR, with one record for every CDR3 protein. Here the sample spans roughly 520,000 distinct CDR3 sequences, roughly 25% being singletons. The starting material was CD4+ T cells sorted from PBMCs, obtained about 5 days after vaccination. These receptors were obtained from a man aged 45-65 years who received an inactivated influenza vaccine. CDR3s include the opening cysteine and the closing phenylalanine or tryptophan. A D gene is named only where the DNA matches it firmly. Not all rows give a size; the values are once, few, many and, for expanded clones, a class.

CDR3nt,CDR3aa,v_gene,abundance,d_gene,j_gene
TGCAGTGCGCCCTCCCTAGCGGGGGTTTACAATGAGCAGTTCTTC,CSAPSLAGVYNEQFF,TRBV20-1,NA,TRBD2,TRBJ2-1
TGTGCCAGCAGGCCCGGGACTAGCGGCCAAGATACGCAGTATTTT,CASRPGTSGQDTQYF,TRBV6-1,few,TRBD2,TRBJ2-3
TGTGCCAGCAGCCGCGCCGGGACAGGAGGCAATGAGCAGTTCTTC,CASSRAGTGGNEQFF,TRBV12-3/TRBV12-4,few,TRBD1,TRBJ2-1
TGTGCCAGCAGTTCCCGACAGGGGGTGGGAGGCTACACCTTC,CASSSRQGVGGYTF,TRBV12-3/TRBV12-4,NA,TRBD1,TRBJ1-2
TGTGCCAGCAGTATAGGGACTCCGGCCTACAATGAGCAGTTCTTC,CASSIGTPAYNEQFF,TRBV28,few,NA,TRBJ2-1
TGTGCCAGCAGCCAGCCGGACAGGGGCACAGATACGCAGTATTTT,CASSQPDRGTDTQYF,TRBV3-1,NA,TRBD1,TRBJ2-3
TGTGCCATCAGGAGCGGGGGGGAAATCCAAGAGACCCAGTACTTC,CAIRSGGEIQETQYF,TRBV10-3,few,TRBD2,TRBJ2-5
TGTGCCAGCAGCCCTATTGGGGGAGGGGGCAAAAACATTCAGTACTTC,CASSPIGGGGKNIQYF,TRBV5-6,NA,NA,TRBJ2-4
TGTGCCAGCAGCTTAGTTGCGGATAACTATGGCTACACCTTC,CASSLVADNYGYTF,TRBV7-2,few,NA,TRBJ1-2
TGCAGTGCTAGACCTCTCTCGGGGACAGGGAGGTACGAGCAGTACTTC,CSARPLSGTGRYEQYF,TRBV20-1,NA,TRBD1,TRBJ2-7
TGTGCCAGCAGTGATACATGGGGTAGCTCCTACAATGAGCAGTTCTTC,CASSDTWGSSYNEQFF,TRBV25-1,NA,NA,TRBJ2-1
TGCAGTGCTTTTAACCAGGGAGATGGCTACACCTTC,CSAFNQGDGYTF,TRBV20-1,NA,NA,TRBJ1-2
TGTGCCAGCTCACCCACAGGAGAGACTTTCTCTGGAAACACCATATATTTT,CASSPTGETFSGNTIYF,TRBV18,few,NA,TRBJ1-3
TGTGCCAGCACCCCGGGGACTGGCCGCACAGATACGCAGTATTTT,CASTPGTGRTDTQYF,TRBV2,NA,NA,TRBJ2-3
TGTGCCTGGAGCTACAGGCTCGGCTATGGCTACATCTTC,CAWSYRLGYGYIF,TRBV30,NA,NA,TRBJ1-2
TGTGCCAGCAGCTTGAGGGGTGGGCCGGAATCAAAACAAGAGACCCAGTACTTC,CASSLRGGPESKQETQYF,TRBV5-4,NA,NA,TRBJ2-5
TGCAGTGCAAAGAGGGCGACTAGCCGAGCAGATACGCAGTATTTT,CSAKRATSRADTQYF,TRBV20-1,NA,TRBD2,TRBJ2-3